This TCR beta chain derives from a study of blood T cells in healthy people across ages. The V gene's germline CDR1 is SGHVS and CDR2 FNYEAQ. This CDR3 comprises 17 residues. Isolated per sample were at least 6 million PBMCs. PCR was performed a second time for about 7 to 12 cycles using a sample-barcoded 5' primer and a J-beta primer mix. TCRdb re-called the 5' RACE reads through MiXCR, storing one row per CDR3 protein. The data show about 1.6 million distinct CDR3 sequences, with roughly 32% seen just once and approximately 10% held by the top ten. Regarding this clonotype: Its antigen is undetermined. The junction differs from germline at one of its ends, possibly a read error.

Study-wide findings and caveats: Naive T cell percentage strongly correlated with TCR beta diversity. Shifts in expanded clonotypes may have been confounded by donor CMV status, which was unknown. With age, beta diversity per million T cells declined roughly linearly, significantly by 40.

The rearrangement links TRBV7-6 to TRBJ2-1; 9 positions agree with TRBD2. What was sequenced was blood. The receptor was derived from a woman in her twenties or thirties in good health. CDR3 region: CASSWDLAGSSYNEQFF. Written as DNA, the CDR3 is TGCGCCAGCAGCTGGGACCTAGCGGGAAGCTCCTACAATGAGCAGTTCTTC.